These 11 T cell receptor beta chains came from one sample sequenced in a study of T cell responses to AZD1222 COVID-19 vaccine. Method: immunoSEQ multiplex PCR; TCRdb's copy keeps in-frame clones and lacks some. Here the sample spans 90,000 to 120,000 clones, 88% being singletons. Sequences were derived from peripheral blood, sampled on day 0 of AZD1222 vaccination. Receptors were obtained from an adult in good health.

The rearrangement uses TRBV30 and TRBJ2-5, with D tentatively TRBD1 (6 bases). CDR1 is GTSNPN and CDR2 is SVGIG in the germline V gene (reference sequence). The CDR3 contains 13 residues. V was clipped by 3 bases and J by 5 bases, with 13 bases between them. As DNA, the CDR3 is TGTGCCTGGAGGCCCCCAGGGGAGGAGACCCAGTACTTC. Amino acid sequence: CAWRPPGEETQYF.

The V call is TRBV10-3, the J call TRBJ2-2; 15 nucleotides align to TRBD2. V shed 7 bases, J shed 2 bases, and the junction held 14 bases outside the gene matches. This CDR3 has 20 residues. Germline V gives CDR1 ENHRY, CDR2 SYGVKD. The CDR3: CAIKSQPGLAGGANTGELFF. The CDR3 DNA reads TGTGCCATCAAGTCCCAGCCGGGACTAGCGGGAGGCGCCAACACCGGGGAGCTGTTTTTT.

V is TRBV6-6 and J is TRBJ1-2; D is ambiguous. This CDR3 has 13 amino acids. Trimming pared 4 bases from V and 0 bases from J, leaving 6 bases between. Germline V gene data show CDR1 as MNHNY and CDR2 as SVGAGI (reference sequence). The CDR3 loop reads CASSSTANYGYTF. In nucleotides, the CDR3 is TGTGCCAGCAGTTCTACAGCTAACTATGGCTACACCTTC.

This rearrangement joins TRBV5-1 to TRBJ1-5; TRBD1 is a possible D gene (5 bases). The CDR3 runs to 16 residues. CDR1 is SGHRS and CDR2 is YFSETQ in the germline V gene. V was cut by 0 bases and J by 1 base, with 11 bases left in between. CDR3 sequence: CASSLGAQGSNQPQHF. CDR3 coding DNA: TGCGCCAGCAGCTTGGGGGCGCAGGGAAGCAATCAGCCCCAGCATTTT.

This clone was observed once. The chain couples TRBV3-1 (or the pseudogene TRBV3-2) to TRBJ1-2; D might be TRBD1 (6 bases). CDR1 LGHDT and CDR2 YNNKEL come from the germline V gene (reference sequence). The V and J ends lost 7 bases and 0 bases respectively, with 12 bases between them. This CDR3 is 14 amino acids long. DNA of the CDR3: TGTGCCAGCACCCCGGGACACGCTAACTATGGCTACACCTTC. This translates into CASTPGHANYGYTF.

The genes are TRBV18 and TRBJ1-2, with a tentative D call TRBD1 (5 bases). The CDR3 consists of 16 residues. In germline, CDR1 is KGHSH, CDR2 LQKENI. The ends were cut back, 2 bases at V and 2 bases at J, with 15 bases in the middle. DNA of the CDR3: TGTGCCAGCTCACCATTAGTGGGGGAACCGAACTATGGCTACACCTTC. It encodes CASSPLVGEPNYGYTF.

With respect to this clone: Other DNA sequences in the sample encode the same CDR3. V gene TRBV7-3 combines with J gene TRBJ1-2; D not certain. V lost 1 base to trimming and J lost 2 bases, with 8 bases between them. The CDR3 spans 14 residues. CDR1 and CDR2 (germline): SGHTA, FQGTGA. CDR3 coding DNA: TGTGCCAGCAGCTTAAGGCCGGGGAACTATGGCTACACCTTC. Its translation is CASSLRPGNYGYTF. The complete variable domain, with remaining parts taken from reference TRBV7-3 and TRBJ1-2, reads GAGVSQTPSNKVTEKGKYVELRCDPISGHTALYWYRQSLGQGPEFLIYFQGTGAADDSGLPNDRFFAVRPEGSVSTLKIQRTERGDSAVYLCASSLRPGNYGYTFGSGTRLTVV.

V is TRBV27 and J is TRBJ2-6; D is ambiguous. Between the trimmed V and J ends, which lost 4 bases and 4 bases, there was a span of 5 bases. Germline V gene data show CDR1 as MNHEY and CDR2 as SMNVEV (reference sequence). This CDR3 is 13 amino acids long. The CDR3 DNA reads TGTGCCAGCAGTTCGGCAGGGGCCAACGTCCTGACTTTC. It codes for CASSSAGANVLTF.

For this clone: One end of the junction does not line up with germline, which may come from a read error. The chain is built from TRBV10-2 and TRBJ2-1; 12 bases map to TRBD2. Germline values: CDR1 WSHSY, CDR2 SAAADI. This CDR3 contains 14 residues. The CDR3 DNA reads TGCGCCAGCAGTGAACTGACTAGCGGGAGCGGTTCGGTCTTC. It codes for CASSELTSGSGSVF.

The rearrangement uses TRBV24-1 and TRBJ2-5; D gene uncertain. Germline V gene lookup returns CDR1 KGHDR and CDR2 SFDVKD. CDR3 length: 15 residues. Between the trimmed V and J ends, which lost 4 bases and 1 base, there was a span of 12 bases. CDR3 loop: CATSDNQDGQETQYF. CDR3 coding DNA: TGTGCCACCAGTGACAATCAAGACGGCCAAGAGACCCAGTACTTC.

This clone was counted a single time. The CDR3 sequence: CASAFAVYRGHSGNTIYF. The CDR3, as DNA: TGTGCCAGCGCCTTCGCGGTCTACAGGGGCCACTCTGGAAACACCATATATTTT. V usage is TRBV21-1 and J usage is TRBJ1-3; the table's D call, TRBD1, has no DNA check behind it. TRBV21-1 is annotated as a pseudogene. The CDR3 is made up of 18 amino acids.